Sequencing of this T cell receptor beta chain was carried out in a study of cytomegalovirus exposure and HLA in healthy donors. Across the whole study: Genotyping of 300 to 450 donors showed that about 83% belonged to the Caucasian-associated ancestry cluster.

V was cut by 4 bases and J by 2 bases, with 13 bases left in between. The CDR3 is 14 residues long. The germline CDR1 and CDR2 sequences are SGHNT and YYREEE (reference sequence). Donors were ostensibly healthy at sampling, although undocumented immune exposures were probable. General study results and limits: It was reported that TCR beta sequences correctly inferred the HLA-A and HLA-B alleles for most subjects.

To note about this clone: Its target is unknown.

PCR involved 60 Vbeta and 13 Jbeta primers. Under the authors' procedure: Counted up in a later analysis, unique TCR beta chains came to roughly 80 million, with around 12 million shared. The assay was immunoSEQ multiplex PCR, and TCRdb's table has in-frame clones only and misses some. D and trimming come from the DNA, and the V and J calls and clone size come from that table. Of about 160,000 clones in the sample, approximately 80% were seen once. Material: PBMCs. J is TRBJ2-7 and V is TRBV5-4, with a tentative D call TRBD1 (7 bases). This receptor was obtained from a woman aged 25-40 years in good health and CMV-seronegative. CDR3 bases: TGTGCCAGCAGCCCCGGAGGGGGCACCTACGAGCAGTACTTC. This gives the protein CASSPGGGTYEQYF.